The 7 T cell receptor beta chains given below trace back to one sample, sequenced in a study of CD8+CD57+ T cells in acquired aplastic anemia. Patients chosen for sequencing had shown CD8+CD57+ cell expansion by flow cytometry. Genomic DNA, serving as template, underwent TCR beta VDJ and CDR3 profiling. Each CDR3 protein gets one entry after TCRdb re-called the reads with MiXCR. The sample lists 180,000 or so distinct CDR3 sequences, approximately 52% seen once, with more than 1.5% in the top ten. The specimen was sorted CD4+, CD8+, or CD8+CD57+ T cells (not recorded which) from PBMCs. The receptor set was obtained from a human donor with aplastic anemia.

This clonotype has a handful of counts. The chain has TRBV10-3 and TRBJ2-1, with unresolved D. The V gene lost 6 bases and the J gene lost 4 bases, with 13 bases spanning the gap. The CDR3 spans 14 residues. CDR1 is ENHRY and CDR2 is SYGVKD in the germline V gene. The CDR3 loop reads CAISFSEIYNEQFF. Here the CDR3 DNA reads TGTGCCATCAGCTTCTCCGAGATATACAATGAGCAGTTCTTC.

The gene calls are TRBV12-3 or TRBV12-4 and TRBJ1-6; D is unresolved. This CDR3 contains 13 residues. The V end lost 2 bases, the J end lost 3 bases, and 2 bases lay between the germline ends. CDR3 DNA: TGTGCCAGCAGTTTACACTATAATTCACCCCTCCACTTT. Translation gives CASSLHYNSPLHF.

In its sample, this clonotype was seen a few times. The J gene is TRBJ2-7, the V gene TRBV6-6; D remains unclear. CDR1 is MNHNY and CDR2 is SVGAGI in the germline V gene (reference sequence). V lost 3 bases to trimming and J lost 6 bases, with 6 bases between them. This CDR3 comprises 11 residues. CDR3 coding DNA: TGTGCCAGCAGTTATGTCGGCGAGCAGTACTTC. Residues: CASSYVGEQYF.

This clonotype was found many times. The chain employs TRBV5-1 and TRBJ1-2; no firm D call. V dropped 0 bases and J dropped 3 bases, with 6 bases sitting between them. Per the germline V gene, CDR1 is SGHRS and CDR2 is YFSETQ. The CDR3 has 13 residues. The CDR3 nucleotides read TGCGCCAGCAGCTTGGACAGCTACTATGGCTACACCTTC. This translates into CASSLDSYYGYTF. The whole variable domain, filled in from reference TRBV5-1 and TRBJ1-2, reads KAGVTQTPRYLIKTRGQQVTLSCSPISGHRSVSWYQQTPGQGLQFLFEYFSETQRNKGNFPGRFSGRQFSNSRSEMNVSTLELGDSALYLCASSLDSYYGYTFGSGTRLTVV.

The V gene is TRBV7-2, the J gene TRBJ2-7; D is uncertain. V was clipped by 3 bases and J by 2 bases, with 11 bases between them. The CDR3 loop spans 14 amino acids. Looked up from germline, CDR1 is SGHTA and CDR2 is FQGNSA. As DNA, the CDR3 is TGTGCCAGCAGCTTGGAAGGGCCTCCCTACGAGCAGTACTTC. Translated, it gives CASSLEGPPYEQYF.

The chain joins TRBV29-1 to TRBJ1-1; the D is unclear. Trimming cost V 4 bases and J 11 bases, with 14 bases left between them. This CDR3 region has 11 residues. Germline V gene sequence: CDR1 SQVTM, CDR2 ANQGSEA. CDR3 sequence reads: CSVVPSGDAFF. The CDR3 DNA is TGCAGCGTTGTGCCCAGCGGGGATGCTTTCTTT.

The chain has TRBV10-2 and TRBJ2-7, with a weak D call TRBD2 (6 bases). The V end lost 6 bases, the J end lost 3 bases, and 12 bases lay between the germline ends. The CDR3 spans 13 residues. Germline V gene data show CDR1 as WSHSY and CDR2 as SAAADI. DNA for the CDR3: TGCGCCAGCAGACGGGAGTCCCTCTACGAGCAGTACTTC. Protein sequence: CASRRESLYEQYF.